These T cell receptor beta chains were read from a single sample in a study of T-cell memory formation after mild COVID-19. Each CDR3 protein gets one entry after TCRdb re-called the 5' RACE reads with MiXCR. The table has around 300,000 distinct CDR3 sequences, roughly 13% seen once; the top ten hold about 20%. Material for sequencing was PBMCs or a T cell subset sorted from them (not recorded which). These receptor sequences come from a man aged 18 to 29 who had mild COVID-19 (a few samples of this study predate the infection). Cell type and time point are not known. CDR3s include the opening cysteine and the closing phenylalanine or tryptophan. A D gene is named only where the DNA matches it firmly. Not all rows give a size; the values are once, few, many and, for expanded clones, a class.

NA	NA	TRBV7-2	TRBJ1-1	CASSLREEGPEAFF	TGTGCCAGCAGCTTGAGGGAGGAGGGCCCTGAAGCTTTCTTT
few	TRBD1	TRBV7-9	TRBJ1-1	CASSLDRRRTGRNTEAFF	TGTGCCAGCAGCTTAGACCGGCGGCGGACAGGAAGGAACACTGAAGCTTTCTTT
NA	NA	TRBV20-1	TRBJ1-1	CSAAPGSQGFRTEAFF	TGCAGTGCCGCCCCGGGCTCCCAGGGGTTCAGGACTGAAGCTTTCTTT
NA	NA	TRBV27	TRBJ2-2	CASSHLGTEDGGELFF	TGTGCCAGCAGTCACCTCGGGACGGAGGATGGCGGGGAGCTGTTTTTT
few	NA	TRBV5-1	TRBJ1-6	CASKEGGGGDSPLHF	TGCGCCAGCAAGGAAGGCGGGGGAGGGGATTCACCCCTCCACTTT
few	TRBD2	TRBV7-2	TRBJ2-7	CASSLLRGENEQYF	TGTGCCAGCAGCTTACTGCGGGGGGAAAACGAGCAGTACTTC
many	TRBD1	TRBV7-3	TRBJ2-5	CASSYGTGVKETQYF	TGTGCCAGCAGCTACGGGACAGGGGTAAAGGAGACCCAGTACTTC
few	NA	TRBV20-1	TRBJ2-4	CSAQKGGNIQYF	TGCAGTGCCCAAAAGGGGGGAAACATTCAGTACTTC
NA	TRBD2	TRBV6-2/TRBV6-3	TRBJ2-3	CASTAGVTDTQYF	TGTGCCAGCACCGCGGGGGTAACAGATACGCAGTATTTT
few	NA	TRBV5-1	TRBJ1-6	CASSLDVRSPLHF	TGCGCCAGCAGCTTGGACGTCAGGTCACCCCTCCACTTT
many	TRBD2	TRBV25-1	TRBJ2-1	CASRGGSSYNEQFF	TGTGCCAGCCGCGGGGGGAGCTCCTACAATGAGCAGTTCTTC
few	NA	TRBV19	TRBJ1-2	CASSSPTRGGGYTF	TGTGCCAGTAGTTCCCCGACAAGGGGTGGTGGCTACACCTTC
many	NA	TRBV12-3/TRBV12-4	TRBJ1-1	CASSREYSNTEAFF	TGTGCCAGCAGTCGGGAGTATTCGAACACTGAAGCTTTCTTT
many	NA	TRBV5-1	TRBJ1-1	CASSFRENTEAFF	TGTGCCAGCAGTTTCAGGGAGAACACTGAAGCTTTCTTT
NA	TRBD1	TRBV10-1	TRBJ2-3	CASSKGQPSTDTQYF	TGCGCCAGCAGCAAGGGACAGCCAAGCACAGATACGCAGTATTTT
NA	TRBD2	TRBV5-1	TRBJ2-1	CASSGTASGPLLSLQFF	TGCGCCAGCAGCGGGACCGCTAGCGGGCCGCTCCTTTCCTTGCAGTTCTTC
NA	NA	TRBV7-2	TRBJ2-3	CASSLRSSTDTQYF	TGTGCCAGCAGCTTACGAAGTAGTACAGATACGCAGTATTTT
NA	NA	TRBV28	TRBJ1-1	CASSSGGMWAEAFF	TGTGCCAGCAGTTCCGGAGGAATGTGGGCTGAAGCTTTCTTT
NA	NA	TRBV2	TRBJ2-5	CARLSAEETQYF	TGTGCCAGGCTCAGCGCGGAAGAGACCCAGTACTTC
few	NA	TRBV6-5	TRBJ1-2	CASSTQGGGYTF	TGTGCCAGCAGTACACAGGGAGGTGGCTACACCTTC
many	NA	TRBV5-4	TRBJ2-5	CASSLEETETQYF	TGTGCCAGCAGCTTGGAGGAGACGGAGACCCAGTACTTC
many	TRBD1	TRBV14	TRBJ2-3	CASSQGDRGNTDTQYF	TGTGCCAGCAGCCAAGGGGACAGGGGAAACACAGATACGCAGTATTTT
few	NA	TRBV2	TRBJ2-1	CASSLHQGNEQFF	TGTGCCAGCAGTTTACACCAGGGGAATGAGCAGTTCTTC
NA	NA	TRBV7-9	TRBJ2-2	CASGAGARPEFF	TGTGCCAGCGGGGCGGGGGCCAGACCGGAGTTTTTT
few	TRBD1	TRBV29-1	TRBJ2-3	CSCRRDRGTDTQYF	TGCAGCTGCCGGCGGGACAGGGGCACAGATACGCAGTATTTT
NA	NA	TRBV5-4	TRBJ2-7	CASSPFPGADDEQYF	TGTGCCAGCAGCCCGTTCCCGGGGGCAGACGACGAGCAGTACTTC
many	TRBD2	TRBV5-1	TRBJ2-3	CASRRSPSGGHTDTQYF	TGCGCCAGCAGAAGGTCCCCTAGCGGGGGCCACACAGATACGCAGTATTTT
many	NA	TRBV28	TRBJ2-1	CASSLAGWNEQFF	TGTGCCAGCAGTTTGGCAGGGTGGAATGAGCAGTTCTTC